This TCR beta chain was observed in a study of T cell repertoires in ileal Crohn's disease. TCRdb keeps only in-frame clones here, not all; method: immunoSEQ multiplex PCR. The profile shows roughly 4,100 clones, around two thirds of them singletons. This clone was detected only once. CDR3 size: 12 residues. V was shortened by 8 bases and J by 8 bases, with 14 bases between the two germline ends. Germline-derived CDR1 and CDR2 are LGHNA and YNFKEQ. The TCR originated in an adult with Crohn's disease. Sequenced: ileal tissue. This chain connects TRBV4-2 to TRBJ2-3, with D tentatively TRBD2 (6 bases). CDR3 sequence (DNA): TGTGCCAGCTTGGGGGGTGAGGGTACGCAGTATTTT. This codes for CASLGGEGTQYF.